This TCR beta chain was sequenced in a study of control samples from healthy donors and cancer patients. This table comes from immunoSEQ multiplex PCR, and its TCRdb copy is limited to in-frame clones, with some not included. Here the sample spans about 14,000 clones, approximately 77% being singletons. This CDR3 region has 12 residues. Germline V gene lookup returns CDR1 MGHDK and CDR2 SYGVNS. Trimming shortened V by 6 bases and J by 2 bases, and 4 bases separated the two germline ends. The gene calls are TRBV25-1 and TRBJ1-4, with D uncertain. Sequenced: formalin-fixed, paraffin-embedded tissue. The TCR was taken from a female donor with lung cancer. The CDR3 sequence: CASSFTNEKLFF. The CDR3 coding sequence is TGTGCCAGCAGCTTCACTAATGAAAAACTGTTTTTT.